Listed below are T cell receptor beta chains from one sample, sequenced in a study of T cell responses to AZD1222 COVID-19 vaccine. Some clones are missing from TCRdb's copy, which holds only in-frame ones; the method was immunoSEQ multiplex PCR. The sample comprises about 99,000 clones, roughly 91% of which are singletons, and 4% to 6% rests with the top ten. The sample consisted of peripheral blood, taken on day 0 of AZD1222 vaccination. Receptors were obtained from an adult in good health. CDR3s include the opening cysteine and the closing phenylalanine or tryptophan. D genes are given only for firm matches. The size field is filled for only some rows; it gives once, few, many or a size class.

D	size	J	V	CDR3	DNA
TRBD1	NA	TRBJ2-7	TRBV19	CASSIYSPRQGTYEQYF	TGTGCCAGTAGTATTTATAGTCCGAGACAGGGAACCTACGAGCAGTACTTC
NA	NA	TRBJ1-1	TRBV3-1/TRBV3-2	CASSQPGGNEAFF	TGTGCCAGCAGCCAACCCGGGGGCAATGAAGCTTTCTTT
TRBD1	NA	TRBJ1-4	TRBV27	CASRTGTGVEKLFF	TGTGCCAGCAGGACCGGGACAGGGGTTGAAAAACTGTTTTTT
TRBD1	once	TRBJ2-3	TRBV7-2	CASSPGTGVADTQYF	TGTGCCAGCAGCCCCGGGACAGGGGTTGCAGATACGCAGTATTTT
TRBD1	NA	TRBJ2-7	TRBV19	CASSRGQEFTYEQYF	TGTGCCAGTAGTAGGGGACAGGAATTTACCTACGAGCAGTACTTC
TRBD1	NA	TRBJ1-2	TRBV5-1	CASAGTGDYGYTF	TGCGCCAGTGCCGGGACAGGGGACTATGGCTACACCTTC
NA	NA	TRBJ1-1	TRBV7-2	CASSFITGGGAEAFF	TGTGCCAGCAGCTTTATAACCGGGGGTGGCGCTGAAGCTTTCTTT
NA	NA	TRBJ1-2	TRBV9	CASSVGGRVDKSYTF	TGTGCCAGCAGCGTAGGGGGCAGGGTCGATAAGAGCTACACCTTC
NA	NA	TRBJ2-3	TRBV12-5	CASGFWRASTDTQYF	TGTGCTAGTGGTTTCTGGCGGGCGAGCACAGATACGCAGTATTTT
NA	NA	TRBJ2-7	TRBV4-1	CASSQALGASRYEQYF	TGCGCCAGCAGCCAAGCTCTGGGGGCGTCGCGGTACGAGCAGTACTTC